This TCR beta chain was profiled in a study of cytomegalovirus exposure and HLA in healthy donors. Study-level results: Researchers left out some V segments, among them TRBV6-2 and TRBV6-3, as indistinguishable. Association of a missense DCLRE1C variant with TCR beta V- and J-gene trimming was reported in a later analysis. For most TCR beta V segments, an earlier analysis put the productive rate at about 90% or about 30% of the time. Reportedly, diagnosis of cytomegalovirus status by the classifier showed high specificity and sensitivity.

The CDR3 is 11 amino acids. V was pared by 6 bases and J by 6 bases, with 12 bases between. The germline V gene has CDR1 DFQATT and CDR2 SNEGSKA (reference sequence). Concerning this clone: The target antigen is unknown.

The PCR employed 60 Vbeta primers together with 13 Jbeta primers. Sequencing was performed with immunoSEQ multiplex PCR; in TCRdb, only in-frame clones are kept and a portion is missing. The repertoire consists of about 170,000 clones, with almost 80% occurring once and the leading ten covering nearly 6.5%. The sample was PBMCs. This receptor was identified in a man aged 40-50 years in good health and CMV-seropositive. This sequence joins TRBV20-1 and TRBJ2-7; a possible D gene is TRBD2 (5 bases). This chain's CDR3 is CSAIRDVEQYF. The CDR3 nucleotides read TGCAGTGCGATCCGGGATGTCGAGCAGTACTTC.